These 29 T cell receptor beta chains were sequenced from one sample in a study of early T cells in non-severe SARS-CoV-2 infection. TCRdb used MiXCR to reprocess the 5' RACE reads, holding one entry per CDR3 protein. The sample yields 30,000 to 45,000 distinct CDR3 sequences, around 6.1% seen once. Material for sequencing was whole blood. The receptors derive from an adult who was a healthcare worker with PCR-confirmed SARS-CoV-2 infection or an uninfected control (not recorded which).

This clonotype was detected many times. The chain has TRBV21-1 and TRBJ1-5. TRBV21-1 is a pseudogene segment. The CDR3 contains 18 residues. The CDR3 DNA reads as TGTGCCAGCAGCAAAAGGGGCTGGAACATGGGAGGCTATCAGCCCCAGCATTTT. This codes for CASSKRGWNMGGYQPQHF.

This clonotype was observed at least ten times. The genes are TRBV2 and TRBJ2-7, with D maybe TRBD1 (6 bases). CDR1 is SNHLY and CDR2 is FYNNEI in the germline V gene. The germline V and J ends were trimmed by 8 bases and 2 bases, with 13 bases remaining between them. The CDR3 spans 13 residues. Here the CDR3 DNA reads TGTGCCAGCTACCGGGACACCACCTACGAGCAGTACTTC. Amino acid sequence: CASYRDTTYEQYF.

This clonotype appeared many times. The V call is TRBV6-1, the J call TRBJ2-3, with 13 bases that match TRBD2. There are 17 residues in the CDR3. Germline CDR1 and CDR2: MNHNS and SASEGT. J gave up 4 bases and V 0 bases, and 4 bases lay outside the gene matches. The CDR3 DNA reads TGTGCCAGCAGTGAAGCTGGGACTAGCGGGAACTCAGATACGCAGTATTTT. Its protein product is CASSEAGTSGNSDTQYF.

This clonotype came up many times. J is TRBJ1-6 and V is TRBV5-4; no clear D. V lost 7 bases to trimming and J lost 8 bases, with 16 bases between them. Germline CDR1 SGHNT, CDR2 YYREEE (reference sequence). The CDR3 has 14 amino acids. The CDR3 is CASGAREGYSPLHF. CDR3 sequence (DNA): TGTGCCAGCGGAGCGAGGGAAGGATATTCACCCCTCCACTTT.

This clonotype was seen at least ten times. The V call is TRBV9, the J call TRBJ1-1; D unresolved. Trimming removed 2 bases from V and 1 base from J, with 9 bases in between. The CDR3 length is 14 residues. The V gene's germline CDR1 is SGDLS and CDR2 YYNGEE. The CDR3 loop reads CASSVGSQNTEAFF. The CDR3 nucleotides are TGTGCCAGCAGCGTCGGGTCCCAGAACACTGAAGCTTTCTTT.

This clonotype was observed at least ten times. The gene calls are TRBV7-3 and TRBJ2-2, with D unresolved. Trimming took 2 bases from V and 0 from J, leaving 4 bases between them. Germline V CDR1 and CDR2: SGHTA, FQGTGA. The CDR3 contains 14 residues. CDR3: CASSLLANTGELFF. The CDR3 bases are TGTGCCAGCAGCTTACTAGCGAACACCGGGGAGCTGTTTTTT.

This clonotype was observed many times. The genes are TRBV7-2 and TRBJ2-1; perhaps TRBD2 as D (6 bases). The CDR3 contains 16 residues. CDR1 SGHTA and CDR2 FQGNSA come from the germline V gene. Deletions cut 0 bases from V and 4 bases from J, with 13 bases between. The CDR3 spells CASSLAVGTPYNEQFF. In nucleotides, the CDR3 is TGTGCCAGCAGCTTAGCGGTCGGGACTCCATACAATGAGCAGTTCTTC.

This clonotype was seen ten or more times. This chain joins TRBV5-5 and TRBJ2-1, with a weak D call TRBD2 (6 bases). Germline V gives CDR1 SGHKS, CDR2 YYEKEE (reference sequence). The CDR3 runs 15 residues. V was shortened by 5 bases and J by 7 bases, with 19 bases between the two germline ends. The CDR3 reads CASSFRDSPWNEQFF. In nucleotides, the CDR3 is TGTGCCAGCAGTTTTCGGGACTCCCCTTGGAATGAGCAGTTCTTC.

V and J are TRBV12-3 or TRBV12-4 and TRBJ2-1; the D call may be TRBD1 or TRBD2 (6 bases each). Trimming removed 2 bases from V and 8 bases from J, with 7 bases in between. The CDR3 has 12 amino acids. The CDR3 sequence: CASSLRGDEQFF. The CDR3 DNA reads TGTGCCAGCAGTTTAAGGGGGGATGAGCAGTTCTTC.

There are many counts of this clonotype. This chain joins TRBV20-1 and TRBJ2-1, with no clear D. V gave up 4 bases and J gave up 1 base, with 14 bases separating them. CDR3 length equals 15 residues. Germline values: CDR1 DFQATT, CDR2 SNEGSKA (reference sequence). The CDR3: CSATQARLSYNEQFF. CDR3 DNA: TGCAGTGCTACTCAGGCACGCCTGTCCTACAATGAGCAGTTCTTC.

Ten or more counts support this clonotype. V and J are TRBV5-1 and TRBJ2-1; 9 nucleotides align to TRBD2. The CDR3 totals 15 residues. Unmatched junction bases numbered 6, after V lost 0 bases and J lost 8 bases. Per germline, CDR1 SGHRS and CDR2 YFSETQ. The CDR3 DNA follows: TGCGCCAGCAGCTTGGTGGCGGGGGGGGCCGATGAGCAGTTCTTC. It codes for CASSLVAGGADEQFF.

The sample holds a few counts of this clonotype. The CDR3 bases are TGTGCCATCACCGAAAGGAGCGGGGGGCGCCACAATGAGCAGTTCTTC. Amino acids: CAITERSGGRHNEQFF. The chain uses TRBV10-3 and TRBJ2-1, with 9 bases identical to TRBD2. Germline CDR1 reads ENHRY; CDR2 reads SYGVKD. V shed 7 bases, J shed 5 bases, and the junction held 12 bases outside the gene matches. The CDR3 has 16 amino acids.

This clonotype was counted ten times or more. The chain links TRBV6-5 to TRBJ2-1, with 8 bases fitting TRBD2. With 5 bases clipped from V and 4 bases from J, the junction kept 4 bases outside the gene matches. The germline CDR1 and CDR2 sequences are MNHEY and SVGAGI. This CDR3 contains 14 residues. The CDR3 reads CASSKGLAYNEQFF. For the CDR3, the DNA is TGTGCCAGCAGTAAAGGACTAGCTTACAATGAGCAGTTCTTC.

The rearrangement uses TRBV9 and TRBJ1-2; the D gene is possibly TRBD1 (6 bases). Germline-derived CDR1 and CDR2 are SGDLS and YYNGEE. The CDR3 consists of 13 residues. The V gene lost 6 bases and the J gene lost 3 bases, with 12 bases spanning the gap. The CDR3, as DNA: TGTGCCAGCACCCCGGACAGCTACTATGGCTACACCTTC. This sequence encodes CASTPDSYYGYTF.

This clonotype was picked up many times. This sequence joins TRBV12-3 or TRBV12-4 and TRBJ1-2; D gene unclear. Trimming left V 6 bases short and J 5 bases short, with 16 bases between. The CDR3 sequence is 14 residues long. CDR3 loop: CASSHGESVYGYTF. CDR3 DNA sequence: TGTGCCAGCAGCCATGGAGAGTCCGTATATGGCTACACCTTC.

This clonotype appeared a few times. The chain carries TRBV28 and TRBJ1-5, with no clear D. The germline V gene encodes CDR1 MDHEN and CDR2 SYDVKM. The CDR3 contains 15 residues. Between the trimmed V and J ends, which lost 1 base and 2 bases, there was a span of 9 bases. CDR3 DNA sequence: TGTGCCAGCAGTTTATCGGCGGCGGGCAATCAGCCCCAGCATTTT. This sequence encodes CASSLSAAGNQPQHF.

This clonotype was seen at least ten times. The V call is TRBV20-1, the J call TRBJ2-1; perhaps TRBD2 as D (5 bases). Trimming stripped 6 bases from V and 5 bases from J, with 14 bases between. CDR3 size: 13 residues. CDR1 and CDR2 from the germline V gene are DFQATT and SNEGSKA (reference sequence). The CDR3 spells CSAAEGWDNEQFF. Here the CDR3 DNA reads TGCAGTGCAGCGGAAGGATGGGACAATGAGCAGTTCTTC.

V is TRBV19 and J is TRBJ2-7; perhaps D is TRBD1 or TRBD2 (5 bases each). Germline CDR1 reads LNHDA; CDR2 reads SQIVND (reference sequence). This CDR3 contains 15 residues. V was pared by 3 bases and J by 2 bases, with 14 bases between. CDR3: CASSMGPGPAYEQYF. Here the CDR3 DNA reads TGTGCCAGTAGTATGGGGCCGGGACCAGCCTACGAGCAGTACTTC.

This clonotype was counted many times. The DNA of the CDR3 is TGTGCCAGCAGCTGGACAGGTCGCGCCACTGAAGCTTTCTTT. Translated: CASSWTGRATEAFF. V is TRBV12-3 or TRBV12-4 and J is TRBJ1-1, with 7 bases that match TRBD1. The CDR3 sequence is 14 residues long. V lost 6 bases, J lost 4 bases, and 8 bases stayed unmatched.

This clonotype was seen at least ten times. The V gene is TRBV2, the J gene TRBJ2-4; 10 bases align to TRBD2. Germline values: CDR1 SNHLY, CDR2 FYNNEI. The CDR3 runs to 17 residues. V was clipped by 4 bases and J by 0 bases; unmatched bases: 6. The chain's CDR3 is CASSGLAGGLAKNIQYF. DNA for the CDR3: TGTGCCAGCAGTGGATTAGCGGGAGGTCTAGCCAAAAACATTCAGTACTTC.

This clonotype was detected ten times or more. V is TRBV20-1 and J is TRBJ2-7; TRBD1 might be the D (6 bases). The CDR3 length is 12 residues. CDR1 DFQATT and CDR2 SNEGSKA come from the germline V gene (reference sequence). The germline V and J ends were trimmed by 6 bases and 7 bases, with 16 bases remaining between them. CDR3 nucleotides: TGCAGTGCAAACACAGGGCTGGGTGAGCAGTACTTC. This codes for CSANTGLGEQYF.

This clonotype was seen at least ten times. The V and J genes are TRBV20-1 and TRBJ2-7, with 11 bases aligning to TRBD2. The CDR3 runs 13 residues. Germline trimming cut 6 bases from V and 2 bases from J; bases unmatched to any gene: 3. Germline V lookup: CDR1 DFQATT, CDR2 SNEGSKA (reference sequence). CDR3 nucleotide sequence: TGCAGTGCAGGGACTAGCGGAACCTACGAGCAGTACTTC. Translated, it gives CSAGTSGTYEQYF.

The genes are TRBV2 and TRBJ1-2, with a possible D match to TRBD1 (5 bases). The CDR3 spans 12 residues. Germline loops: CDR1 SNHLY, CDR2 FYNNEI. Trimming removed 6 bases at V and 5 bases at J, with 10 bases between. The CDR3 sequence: CASSGDLYGYTF. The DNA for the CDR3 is TGTGCCAGCAGCGGGGACCTTTATGGCTACACCTTC.

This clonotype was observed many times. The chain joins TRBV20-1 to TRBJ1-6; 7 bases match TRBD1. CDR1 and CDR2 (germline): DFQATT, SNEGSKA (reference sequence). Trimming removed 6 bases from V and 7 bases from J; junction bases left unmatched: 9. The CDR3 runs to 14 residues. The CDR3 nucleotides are TGCAGTGCCCAGTCCGGGACAGAAAATTCACCCCTCCACTTT. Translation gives CSAQSGTENSPLHF.

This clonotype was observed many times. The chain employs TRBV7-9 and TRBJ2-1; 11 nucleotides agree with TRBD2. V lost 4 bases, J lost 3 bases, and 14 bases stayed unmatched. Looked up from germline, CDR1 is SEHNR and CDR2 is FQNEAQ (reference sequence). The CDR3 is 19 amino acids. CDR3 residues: CASSWSRTSGQRVYNEQFF. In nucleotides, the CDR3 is TGTGCCAGCAGCTGGAGTCGGACTAGCGGGCAGAGAGTCTACAATGAGCAGTTCTTC.

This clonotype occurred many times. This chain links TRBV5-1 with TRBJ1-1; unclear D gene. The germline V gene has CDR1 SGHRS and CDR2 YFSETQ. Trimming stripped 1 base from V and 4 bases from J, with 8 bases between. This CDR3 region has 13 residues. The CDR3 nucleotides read TGCGCCAGCAGCTTGCGGGATGGCACTGAAGCTTTCTTT. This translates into CASSLRDGTEAFF.

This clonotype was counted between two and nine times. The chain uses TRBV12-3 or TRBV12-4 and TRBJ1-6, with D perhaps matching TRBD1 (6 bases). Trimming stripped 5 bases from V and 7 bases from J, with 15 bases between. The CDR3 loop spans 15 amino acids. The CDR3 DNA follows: TGTGCCAGCAGTCCGGGACAAAAGGCCAATTCACCCCTCCACTTT. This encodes CASSPGQKANSPLHF.

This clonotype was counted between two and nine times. This CDR3 reads CSAAGTPRGEKLFF. For the CDR3, the DNA is TGCAGTGCAGCCGGGACCCCCCGTGGGGAAAAACTGTTTTTT. This sequence joins TRBV20-1 and TRBJ1-4, with D possibly matching TRBD1 (5 bases). The CDR3 runs 14 residues. CDR1 and CDR2 from the germline V gene are DFQATT and SNEGSKA (reference sequence). V lost 6 bases, J lost 8 bases, and 19 bases lay in between.

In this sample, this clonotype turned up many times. This CDR3 is CSARGLSGYEQYF. In DNA form, the CDR3 reads TGCAGTGCTAGAGGACTGAGTGGTTACGAGCAGTACTTC. The chain links TRBV20-1 to TRBJ2-7; D is ambiguous. CDR1 DFQATT and CDR2 SNEGSKA come from the germline V gene (reference sequence). V was pared by 1 base and J by 4 bases, with 11 bases between. The CDR3 extends over 13 amino acids.